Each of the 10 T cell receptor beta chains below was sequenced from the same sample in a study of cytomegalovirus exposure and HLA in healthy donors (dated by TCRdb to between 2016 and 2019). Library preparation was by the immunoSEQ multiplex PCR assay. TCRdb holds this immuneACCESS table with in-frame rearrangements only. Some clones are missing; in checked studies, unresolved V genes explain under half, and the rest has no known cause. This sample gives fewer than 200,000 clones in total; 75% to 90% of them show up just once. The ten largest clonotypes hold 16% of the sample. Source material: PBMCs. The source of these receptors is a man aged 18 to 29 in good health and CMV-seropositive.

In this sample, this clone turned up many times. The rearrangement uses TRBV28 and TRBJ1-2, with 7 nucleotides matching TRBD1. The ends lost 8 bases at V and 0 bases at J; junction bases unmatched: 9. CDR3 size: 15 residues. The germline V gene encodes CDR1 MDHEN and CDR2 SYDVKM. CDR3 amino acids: CASQLWDSSNYGYTF. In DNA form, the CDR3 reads TGTGCCAGCCAACTTTGGGACAGTTCTAACTATGGCTACACCTTC.

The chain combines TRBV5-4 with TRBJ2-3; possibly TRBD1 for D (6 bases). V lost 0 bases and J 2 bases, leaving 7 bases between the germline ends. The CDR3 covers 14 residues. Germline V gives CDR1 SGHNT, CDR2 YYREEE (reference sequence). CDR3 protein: CASSLGGHTDTQYF. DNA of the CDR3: TGTGCCAGCAGCTTGGGGGGGCACACAGATACGCAGTATTTT.

The CDR3 DNA sequence: TGTGCCAGCAGCGTAGGTGGGGGCCTGGAGGAGACCCAGTACTTC. Its protein is CASSVGGGLEETQYF. The chain combines TRBV9 with TRBJ2-5, with D possibly being TRBD1 (6 bases). Germline loops: CDR1 SGDLS, CDR2 YYNGEE. The V and J ends lost 0 bases and 5 bases respectively, with 14 bases between them. This CDR3 contains 15 residues.

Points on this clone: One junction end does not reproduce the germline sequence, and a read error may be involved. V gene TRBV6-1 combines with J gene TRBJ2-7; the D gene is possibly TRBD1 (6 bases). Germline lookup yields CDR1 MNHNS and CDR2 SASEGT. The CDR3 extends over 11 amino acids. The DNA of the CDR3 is TGTGCCAGCAGTAATTCAGGGGAGCGGTACTTC. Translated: CASSNSGERYF.

The chain's CDR3 is CASSVARTGEETQYF. DNA of the CDR3: TGTGCCAGCAGCGTAGCGAGAACGGGGGAAGAGACCCAGTACTTC. The chain employs TRBV9 and TRBJ2-5; D might be TRBD2 (6 bases). CDR1 and CDR2 (germline): SGDLS, YYNGEE. Trimming pared 0 bases from V and 3 bases from J, leaving 12 bases between. The length of the CDR3 is 15 residues.

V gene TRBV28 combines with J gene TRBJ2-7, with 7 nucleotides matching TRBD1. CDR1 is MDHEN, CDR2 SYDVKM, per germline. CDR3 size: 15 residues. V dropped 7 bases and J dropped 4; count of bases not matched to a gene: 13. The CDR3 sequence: CASTRAGTESYEQYF. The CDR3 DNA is TGTGCCAGCACCCGCGCCGGGACAGAGAGTTACGAGCAGTACTTC.

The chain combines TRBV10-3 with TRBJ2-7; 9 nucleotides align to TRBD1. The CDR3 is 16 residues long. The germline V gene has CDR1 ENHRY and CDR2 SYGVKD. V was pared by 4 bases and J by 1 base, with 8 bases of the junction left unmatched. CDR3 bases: TGTGCCATCAGTGCCGGGACAGGGACCCTTTCCTACGAGCAGTACTTC. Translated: CAISAGTGTLSYEQYF.

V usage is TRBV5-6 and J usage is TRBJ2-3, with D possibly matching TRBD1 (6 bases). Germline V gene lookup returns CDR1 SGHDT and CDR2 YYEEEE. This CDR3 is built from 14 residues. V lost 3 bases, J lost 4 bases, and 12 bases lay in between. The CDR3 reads CASSSPAGADTQYF. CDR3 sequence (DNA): TGTGCCAGCAGCTCCCCGGCAGGGGCAGATACGCAGTATTTT. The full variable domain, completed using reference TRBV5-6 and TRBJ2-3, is DAGVTQSPTHLIKTRGQQVTLRCSPKSGHDTVSWYQQALGQGPQFIFQYYEEEERQRGNFPDRFSGHQFPNYSSELNVNALLLGDSALYLCASSSPAGADTQYFGPGTRLTVL.

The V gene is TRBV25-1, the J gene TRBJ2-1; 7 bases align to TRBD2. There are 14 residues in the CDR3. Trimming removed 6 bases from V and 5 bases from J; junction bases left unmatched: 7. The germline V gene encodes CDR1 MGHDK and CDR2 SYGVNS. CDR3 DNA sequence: TGTGCCAGCAGGAGGACTAGTCGTAACAATGAGCAGTTCTTC. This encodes CASRRTSRNNEQFF. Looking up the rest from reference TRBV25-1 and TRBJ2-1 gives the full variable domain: EADIYQTPRYLVIGTGKKITLECSQTMGHDKMYWYQQDPGMELHLIHYSYGVNSTEKGDLSSESTVSRIRTEHFPLTLESARPSHTSQYLCASRRTSRNNEQFFGPGTRLTVL.

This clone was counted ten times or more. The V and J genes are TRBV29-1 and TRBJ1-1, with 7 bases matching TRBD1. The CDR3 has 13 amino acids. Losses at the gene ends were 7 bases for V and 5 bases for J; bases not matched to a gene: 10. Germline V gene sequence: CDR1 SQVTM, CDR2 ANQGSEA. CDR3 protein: CSAYRGEGTEAFF. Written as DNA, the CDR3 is TGCAGCGCATACAGGGGAGAAGGGACTGAAGCTTTCTTT.